The present T cell receptor (beta chain) was sequenced within a study of cytomegalovirus exposure and HLA in healthy donors. Study results and caveats: In vitro, a few CMV-associated chains proved specific for CMV antigens.

Trimming left V 4 bases short and J 1 base short, with 21 bases between. The CDR3 has 19 amino acids. Germline CDR1 reads SGHRS; CDR2 reads YFSETQ. With 60 Vbeta and 13 Jbeta primers, the PCR was carried out. TCRdb's copy holds only in-frame clones and misses some; the assay was immunoSEQ multiplex PCR. This sample's table has around 140,000 clones. Details on this clone: The antigen remains unidentified.

V gene TRBV5-1 combines with J gene TRBJ2-6; possibly TRBD1 for D (6 bases). The sample consisted of PBMCs. This receptor was taken from a woman in her 40s in good health and CMV-seronegative. CDR3 in amino acids: CASSILPGTTPSGANVLTF. For the CDR3, the DNA is TGCGCCAGCAGCATATTGCCCGGGACAACTCCTTCTGGGGCCAACGTCCTGACTTTC.